A single sample is the source of the 18 T cell receptor beta chains below, sequenced in a study of early stage breast cancer tumors. Profiled with immunoSEQ multiplex PCR; TCRdb holds only in-frame clones, not every one. The data show fewer than 80,000 clones, about 85% seen once. The sequenced material came from blood. These receptors were obtained from a person aged 35-55 years with breast cancer.

The chain combines TRBV13 with TRBJ1-2; perhaps TRBD1 as D (6 bases). Germline V gene lookup returns CDR1 PRHDT and CDR2 FYEKMQ (reference sequence). The CDR3 is 14 amino acids. Trimming left V 4 bases short and J 4 bases short, with 13 bases between. CDR3 in amino acids: CASSSLTGSYGYTF. The DNA for the CDR3 is TGTGCCAGCAGCTCCCTGACAGGTTCCTATGGCTACACCTTC. The full variable domain, its missing parts supplied by reference TRBV13 and TRBJ1-2, is AAGVIQSPRHLIKEKRETATLKCYPIPRHDTVYWYQQGPGQDPQFLISFYEKMQSDKGSIPDRFSAQQFSDYHSELNMSSLELGDSALYFCASSSLTGSYGYTFGSGTRLTVV.

This rearrangement joins TRBV6-5 to TRBJ2-2; no definite D call. Per germline, CDR1 MNHEY and CDR2 SVGAGI. This CDR3 region has 15 residues. V lost 0 bases and J 0 bases, leaving 5 bases between the germline ends. Here the CDR3 DNA reads TGTGCCAGCAGTTACTCGACAACGAACACCGGGGAGCTGTTTTTT. Protein: CASSYSTTNTGELFF.

The rearrangement uses TRBV19 and TRBJ1-1; D unresolved. There are 14 residues in the CDR3. The ends were cut back, 7 bases at V and 4 bases at J, with 16 bases in the middle. CDR1 and CDR2 from the germline V gene are LNHDA and SQIVND (reference sequence). CDR3 DNA: TGTGCCAGTAACAATAACGCGGGAATCACTGAAGCTTTCTTT. This encodes CASNNNAGITEAFF.

The chain carries TRBV15 and TRBJ1-1, with TRBD1 as a possible D gene (5 bases). The CDR3 is 15 residues long. V was clipped by 5 bases and J by 2 bases, with 15 bases between them. Germline V gene data show CDR1 as LNHNV and CDR2 as YYDKDF (reference sequence). CDR3 bases: TGTGCCACCAGCGGCCACAGGATTGAAAACACTGAAGCTTTCTTT. It encodes CATSGHRIENTEAFF.

The V and J genes are TRBV28 and TRBJ1-5; the D gene is possibly TRBD1 (5 bases). This CDR3 comprises 13 residues. In germline, CDR1 is MDHEN, CDR2 SYDVKM. V was shortened by 5 bases and J by 5 bases, with 10 bases between the two germline ends. This CDR3 reads CASSRGEDQPQHF. The CDR3 DNA reads TGTGCCAGCAGTCGGGGGGAGGATCAGCCCCAGCATTTT.

The chain combines TRBV9 with TRBJ2-7; TRBD2 aligns across 8 bases. Per the germline V gene, CDR1 is SGDLS and CDR2 is YYNGEE. V trimming: 0 bases; J trimming: 2 bases; junction bases outside the gene matches: 7. This CDR3 spans 16 amino acids. CDR3 in amino acids: CASSVGASGLPYEQYF. Here the CDR3 DNA reads TGTGCCAGCAGCGTAGGGGCTAGCGGGCTCCCCTACGAGCAGTACTTC.

The V gene is TRBV30, the J gene TRBJ2-4, with 9 bases that match TRBD1. After removal of 4 bases from V and 7 bases from J, the junction contained 8 bases not matched to a gene. The germline V gene has CDR1 GTSNPN and CDR2 SVGIG (reference sequence). The CDR3 runs to 14 residues. CDR3 region: CAWISGTGRNIQYF. CDR3 in DNA: TGTGCCTGGATCTCCGGGACAGGGCGGAACATTCAGTACTTC.

The chain employs TRBV19 and TRBJ2-2; 10 bases line up with TRBD1. There are 15 residues in the CDR3. From germline, CDR1 is LNHDA and CDR2 SQIVND (reference sequence). After removal of 8 bases from V and 5 bases from J, the junction contained 8 bases not matched to a gene. CDR3 in DNA: TGTGCCAGTTACCGGGACAGGGGTTCAACCGGGGAGCTGTTTTTT. Amino acids: CASYRDRGSTGELFF.

The count of this clone is one. The V call is TRBV30, the J call TRBJ1-6; unclear D gene. Trimming pared 7 bases from V and 6 bases from J, leaving 7 bases between. The CDR3 contains 11 residues. Germline values: CDR1 GTSNPN, CDR2 SVGIG (reference sequence). The DNA of the CDR3 is TGTGCCTTCCCGTTTAATTCACCCCTCCACTTT. Translation gives CAFPFNSPLHF.

J is TRBJ2-6 and V is TRBV9; D unresolved. The germline V gene has CDR1 SGDLS and CDR2 YYNGEE. The CDR3 covers 16 residues. With 3 bases removed from V and 1 base from J, the gap between germline ends came to 11 bases. The CDR3 is CASSGEKLSGANVLTF. The DNA for the CDR3 is TGTGCCAGCAGCGGAGAGAAGTTATCTGGGGCCAACGTCCTGACTTTC.

V is TRBV9 and J is TRBJ2-2; D unclear. Trimming removed 0 bases from V and 7 bases from J, with 7 bases in between. The length of the CDR3 is 13 residues. Germline CDR1 and CDR2: SGDLS and YYNGEE. CDR3: CASSVGQNGELFF. The CDR3 coding sequence is TGTGCCAGCAGCGTAGGCCAAAACGGGGAGCTGTTTTTT.

The V gene is TRBV7-8, the J gene TRBJ2-2; D is ambiguous. This CDR3 region has 13 residues. V dropped 1 base and J dropped 6 bases, with 6 bases sitting between them. Germline lookup yields CDR1 SGHVS and CDR2 FQNEAQ. For the CDR3, the DNA is TGTGCCAGCAGCTTAGAGGGTCCCGGGGAGCTGTTTTTT. Its protein is CASSLEGPGELFF.

The genes are TRBV23-1 and TRBJ2-7; TRBD1 aligns across 8 bases. TRBV23-1 has ORF status, its function being uncertain. The length of the CDR3 is 16 residues. V shed 3 bases, J shed 4 bases, and the junction held 11 bases outside the gene matches. CDR3 protein: CASSQQSGDRPYEQYF. The CDR3 bases are TGCGCCAGCAGTCAGCAAAGTGGGGACAGGCCTTACGAGCAGTACTTC.

This rearrangement joins TRBV29-1 to TRBJ1-2, with a possible D match to TRBD1 (5 bases). Germline assignment: CDR1 SQVTM and CDR2 ANQGSEA. This CDR3 is built from 13 residues. Between the trimmed V and J ends, which lost 0 bases and 2 bases, there was a span of 7 bases. The DNA for the CDR3 is TGCAGCGTTGAAGAGAGGGACAACTATGGCTACACCTTC. Translated: CSVEERDNYGYTF.

The rearrangement uses TRBV5-6 and TRBJ2-7; D gene unclear. CDR3 length: 14 residues. V was pared by 6 bases and J by 1 base, with 14 bases between. The germline V gene encodes CDR1 SGHDT and CDR2 YYEEEE. The CDR3 region is CASTPRISSYEQYF. CDR3 in DNA: TGTGCCAGCACCCCAAGGATCTCTTCCTACGAGCAGTACTTC.

Worth noting for this clone: Different DNA sequences within this sample yield the same CDR3. The chain combines TRBV27 with TRBJ2-1; D gene unclear. The ends were cut back, 3 bases at V and 4 bases at J, with 1 base in the middle. The CDR3 length is 11 residues. Germline V lookup: CDR1 MNHEY, CDR2 SMNVEV (reference sequence). CDR3 DNA sequence: TGTGCCAGCAGTTTGTACAATGAGCAGTTCTTC. Translated: CASSLYNEQFF.

The V call is TRBV19, the J call TRBJ1-2, with D unclear. From germline, CDR1 is LNHDA and CDR2 SQIVND (reference sequence). The V end was cut by 5 bases, the J end by 0 bases, with 13 bases between. The CDR3 has 15 residues. The CDR3 DNA sequence: TGTGCCAGTAGTCCGAGACGGTCAGCTAACTATGGCTACACCTTC. It yields the protein CASSPRRSANYGYTF.

The chain carries TRBV27 and TRBJ1-5; D is undetermined. Germline assignment: CDR1 MNHEY and CDR2 SMNVEV (reference sequence). Trimming removed 5 bases at V and 7 bases at J, with 9 bases between. The CDR3 is 12 residues long. The chain's CDR3 is CASSRNGQPQHF. In DNA form, the CDR3 reads TGTGCCAGCAGTCGCAATGGACAGCCCCAGCATTTT.